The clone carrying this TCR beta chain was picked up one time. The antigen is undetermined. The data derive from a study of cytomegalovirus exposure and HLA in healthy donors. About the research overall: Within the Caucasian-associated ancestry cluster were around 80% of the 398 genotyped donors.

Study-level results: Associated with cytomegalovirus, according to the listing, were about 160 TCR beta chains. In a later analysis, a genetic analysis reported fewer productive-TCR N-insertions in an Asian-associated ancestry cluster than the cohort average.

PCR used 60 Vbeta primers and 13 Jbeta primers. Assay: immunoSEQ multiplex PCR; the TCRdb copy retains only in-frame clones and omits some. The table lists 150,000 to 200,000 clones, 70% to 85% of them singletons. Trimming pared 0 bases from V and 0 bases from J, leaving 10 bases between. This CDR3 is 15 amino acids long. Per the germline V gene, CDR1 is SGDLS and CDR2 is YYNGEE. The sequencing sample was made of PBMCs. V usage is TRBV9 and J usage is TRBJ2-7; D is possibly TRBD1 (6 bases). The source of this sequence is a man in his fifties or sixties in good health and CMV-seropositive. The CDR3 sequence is CASSVGQGPSYEQYF. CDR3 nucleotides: TGTGCCAGCAGCGTAGGGCAGGGGCCCTCCTACGAGCAGTACTTC.